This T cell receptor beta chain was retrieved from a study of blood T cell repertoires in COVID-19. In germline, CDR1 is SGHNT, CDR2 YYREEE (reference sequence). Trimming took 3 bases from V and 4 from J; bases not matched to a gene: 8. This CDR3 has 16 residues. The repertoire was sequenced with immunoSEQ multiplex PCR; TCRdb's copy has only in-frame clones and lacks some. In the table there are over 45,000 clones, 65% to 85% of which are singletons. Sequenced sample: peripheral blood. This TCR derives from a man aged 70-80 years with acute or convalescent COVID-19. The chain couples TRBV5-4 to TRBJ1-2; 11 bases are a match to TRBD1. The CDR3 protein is CASSSVDRGPLYGYTF. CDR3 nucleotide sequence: TGTGCCAGCAGCTCCGTGGACAGGGGGCCCCTCTATGGCTACACCTTC.